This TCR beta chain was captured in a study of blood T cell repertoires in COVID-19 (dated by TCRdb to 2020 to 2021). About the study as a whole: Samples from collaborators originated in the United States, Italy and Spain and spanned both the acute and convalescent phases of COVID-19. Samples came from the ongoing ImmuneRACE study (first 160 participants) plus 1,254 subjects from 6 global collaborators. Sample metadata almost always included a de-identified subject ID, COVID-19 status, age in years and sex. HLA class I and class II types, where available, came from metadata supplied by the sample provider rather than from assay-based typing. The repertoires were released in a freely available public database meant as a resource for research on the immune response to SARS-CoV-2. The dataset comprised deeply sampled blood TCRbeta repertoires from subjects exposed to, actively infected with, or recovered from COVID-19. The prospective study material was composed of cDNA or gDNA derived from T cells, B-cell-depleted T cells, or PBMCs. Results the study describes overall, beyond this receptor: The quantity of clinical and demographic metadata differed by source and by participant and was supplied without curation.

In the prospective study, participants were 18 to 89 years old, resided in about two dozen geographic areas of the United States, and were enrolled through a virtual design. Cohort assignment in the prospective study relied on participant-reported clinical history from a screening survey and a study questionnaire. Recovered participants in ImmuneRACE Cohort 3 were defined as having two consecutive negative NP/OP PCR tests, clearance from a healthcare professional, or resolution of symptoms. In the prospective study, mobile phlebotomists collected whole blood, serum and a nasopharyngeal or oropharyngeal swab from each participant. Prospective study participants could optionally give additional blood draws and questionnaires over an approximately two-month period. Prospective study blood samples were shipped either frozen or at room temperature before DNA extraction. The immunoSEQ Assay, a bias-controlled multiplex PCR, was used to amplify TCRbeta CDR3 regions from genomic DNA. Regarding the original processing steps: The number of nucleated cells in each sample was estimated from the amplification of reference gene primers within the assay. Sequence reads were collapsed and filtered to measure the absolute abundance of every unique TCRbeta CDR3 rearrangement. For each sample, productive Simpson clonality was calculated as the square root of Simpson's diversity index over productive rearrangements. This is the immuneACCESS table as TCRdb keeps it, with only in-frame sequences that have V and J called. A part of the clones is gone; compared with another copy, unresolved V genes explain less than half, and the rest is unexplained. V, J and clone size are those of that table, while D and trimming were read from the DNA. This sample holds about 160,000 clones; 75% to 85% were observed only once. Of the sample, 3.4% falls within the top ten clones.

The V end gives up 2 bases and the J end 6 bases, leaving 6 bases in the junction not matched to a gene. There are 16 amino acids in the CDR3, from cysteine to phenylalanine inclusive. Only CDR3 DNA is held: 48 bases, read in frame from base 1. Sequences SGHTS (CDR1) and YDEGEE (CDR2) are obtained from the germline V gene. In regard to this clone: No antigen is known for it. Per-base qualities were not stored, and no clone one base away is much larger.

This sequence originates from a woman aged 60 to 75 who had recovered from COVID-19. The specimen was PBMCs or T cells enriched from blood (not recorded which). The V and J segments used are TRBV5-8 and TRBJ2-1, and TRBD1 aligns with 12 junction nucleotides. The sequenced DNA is TGTGCCAGCAGCTTAACCGGGACAGGGGGCCTCAATGAGCAGTTCTTC. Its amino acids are CASSLTGTGGLNEQFF.